This TCR beta chain was sequenced for a study of blood T cell repertoires in COVID-19. At the level of the study: The United States, Italy and Spain were the sources of the acute and convalescent COVID-19 samples.

The CDR3 covers 15 residues. V shed 0 bases, J shed 4 bases, and the junction held 2 bases outside the gene matches. The germline V gene encodes CDR1 SGHTA and CDR2 FQGNSA. Sequencing was performed with immunoSEQ multiplex PCR; in TCRdb, only in-frame clones are kept and a portion is missing. This repertoire shows just over 75,000 clones, around 85% found once; its top ten account for approximately 4.9%. The TCR comes from a woman older than 75 with active or convalescent COVID-19. This chain joins TRBV7-2 and TRBJ2-3; 9 bases are shared with TRBD2. Source material: peripheral blood. CDR3 DNA sequence: TGTGCCAGCAGCTTAGCGGGACTAGCATCAGATACGCAGTATTTT. It encodes CASSLAGLASDTQYF. The complete variable domain, with remaining parts taken from reference TRBV7-2 and TRBJ2-3, reads GAGVSQSPSNKVTEKGKDVELRCDPISGHTALYWYRQSLGQGLEFLIYFQGNSAPDKSGLPSDRFSAERTGGSVSTLTIQRTQQEDSAVYLCASSLAGLASDTQYFGPGTRLTVL.